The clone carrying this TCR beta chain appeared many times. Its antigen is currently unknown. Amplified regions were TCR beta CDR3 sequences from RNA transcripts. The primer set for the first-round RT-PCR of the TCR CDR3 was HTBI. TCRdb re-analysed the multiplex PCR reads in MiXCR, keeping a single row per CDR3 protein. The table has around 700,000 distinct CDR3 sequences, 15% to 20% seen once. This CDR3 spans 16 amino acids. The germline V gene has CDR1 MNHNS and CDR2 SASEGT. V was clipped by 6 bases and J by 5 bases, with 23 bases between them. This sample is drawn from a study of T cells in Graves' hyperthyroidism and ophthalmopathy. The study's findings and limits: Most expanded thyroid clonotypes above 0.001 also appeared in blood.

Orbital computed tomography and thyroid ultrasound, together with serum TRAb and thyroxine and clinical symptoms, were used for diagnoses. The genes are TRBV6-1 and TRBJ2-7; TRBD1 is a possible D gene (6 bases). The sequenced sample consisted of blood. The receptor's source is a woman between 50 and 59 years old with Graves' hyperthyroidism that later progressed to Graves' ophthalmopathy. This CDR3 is CASSSKGYREIDEQYF. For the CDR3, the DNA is TGTGCCAGCAGCTCTAAAGGGTACAGGGAGATAGACGAGCAGTACTTC.